The sequence of this T cell receptor beta chain was determined in a study of blood T cell repertoires in COVID-19 (dated by TCRdb to the early 2020s). Context from the whole study: Samples covering the acute and convalescent phases of COVID-19 were provided by collaborators in the United States, Italy and Spain. The repertoires were released in a freely available public database meant as a resource for research on the immune response to SARS-CoV-2. The dataset comprised deeply sampled blood TCRbeta repertoires from subjects exposed to, actively infected with, or recovered from COVID-19. Sample metadata almost always included a de-identified subject ID, COVID-19 status, age in years and sex. Samples were obtained from the ongoing ImmuneRACE study (first 160 participants) and from some 1,300 subjects provided by 6 global collaborators. Where available, HLA class I and class II types were obtained from metadata supplied by the sample provider rather than from assay-based typing. The prospective study material was composed of cDNA or gDNA derived from T cells, B-cell-depleted T cells, or PBMCs. Here is what the overall study found, with its caveats: Clinical and demographic metadata were provided uncurated, with the amount varying by source and participant.

The CDR3 numbers 14 residues from cysteine through phenylalanine. Only the CDR3 region is kept as DNA, spanning 42 bases read in frame from base 1. V gives up 0 bases and J gives up 3 bases, and the segment between their germline ends measures 8 bases. CDR1 and CDR2 are read off the germline V gene (reference sequence) as SGHNT and YYREEE. As for this clone: Its antigen specificity is not known. Base-call qualities are not available, and no considerably larger clone is one nucleotide away.

Samples from volunteer blood donors who had recovered from COVID-19 were contributed by a second Seattle source. Whole blood was collected in K2EDTA tubes by collaborating institutions according to the institutions' own protocols. Collaborator samples were shipped for TCRbeta analysis as frozen whole blood, isolated PBMCs, or DNA extracted from either sample type. TCRbeta CDR3 regions were amplified from genomic DNA using the immunoSEQ Assay, a bias-controlled multiplex PCR. In the original analysis: Within the assay, amplification of reference gene primers was used to estimate how many nucleated cells each sample contained. Sequence reads were collapsed and filtered to measure the absolute abundance of every unique TCRbeta CDR3 rearrangement. For each sample, productive Simpson clonality was calculated as the square root of Simpson's diversity index across productive rearrangements. TCRdb took this table from immuneACCESS and kept in-frame rearrangements with V and J called. Such tables lack part of the clones; where checked against another copy, unresolved V genes explain under half of the gap, and the rest is unexplained. The DNA was the basis for D and trimming; V, J and clone size are from that table. In this sample the table shows approximately 260,000 clones, 85% to 90% of which occur a single time. The ten largest account for approximately 4.6% of the sample.

The source of this sequence is a woman aged 40 to 49 who had recovered from COVID-19. The sequenced sample was peripheral blood. The chain is assembled from TRBV5-4 and TRBJ2-3, with the D gene too uncertain to name. CDR3 loop: CASSLGYYTDTQYF. The DNA reads TGTGCCAGCAGCTTGGGGTACTATACAGATACGCAGTATTTT.